This TCR beta chain was retrieved from a study of early T cells in non-severe SARS-CoV-2 infection. Turning to the study itself: Chains were unpaired, as sequencing was done on bulk RNA from unsorted whole blood.

Findings and limits, study-wide: The matching step, a VDJdb search, favored anti-spike CD8 responses and missed private and CD4 specificities.

CDR1 and CDR2 from the germline V gene are LGHDT and YNNKEL (reference sequence). With 3 bases clipped from V and 6 bases from J, the junction kept 10 bases outside the gene matches. The CDR3 runs 17 residues. TCRdb reprocessed the 5' RACE reads via MiXCR and lists one record per CDR3 protein. Among tens of thousands of distinct CDR3 sequences listed, more than 6% were seen once. About this clonotype: Its antigen remains unidentified.

This chain joins TRBV3-1 and TRBJ2-2; 10 bases line up with TRBD2. The TCR was taken from an adult who was a healthcare worker with PCR-confirmed SARS-CoV-2 infection or an uninfected control (not recorded which). Sequenced material: whole blood. In nucleotides, the CDR3 is TGTGCCAGCAGCCAGCCCGCCCTAGCGGGAGATGCCGGGGAGCTGTTTTTT. This codes for CASSQPALAGDAGELFF.